This T cell receptor beta chain was captured in a study of T cell repertoires in ileal Crohn's disease. Stated time point: neoterminal ileum biopsy at postoperative endoscopy, about 6 months after surgery. Included were adult ileal or ileocolonic Crohn's patients indicated for ileocolonic resection. In its sample, this clone was seen a few times. Antigen specificity is unknown. Findings and limits, study-wide: Compared with CD4 T cells, sorted CD8 cells carried more expanded clones.

V lost 5 bases and J 6 bases, leaving 20 bases between the germline ends. There are 15 residues in the CDR3. Germline CDR1 reads SEHNR; CDR2 reads FQNEAQ (reference sequence). TCRdb's copy holds only in-frame clones and misses some; the assay was immunoSEQ multiplex PCR. Of some 10,000 clones in the sample, about 80% were seen once. This TCR came from an adult with Crohn's disease. V usage is TRBV7-9 and J usage is TRBJ2-7; a possible D gene is TRBD2 (6 bases). Input material: ileal tissue. The CDR3 sequence is CASSRSGVVSGEQYF. The CDR3 region has the DNA TGTGCCAGCAGCCGCTCGGGGGTAGTGAGTGGCGAGCAGTACTTC.